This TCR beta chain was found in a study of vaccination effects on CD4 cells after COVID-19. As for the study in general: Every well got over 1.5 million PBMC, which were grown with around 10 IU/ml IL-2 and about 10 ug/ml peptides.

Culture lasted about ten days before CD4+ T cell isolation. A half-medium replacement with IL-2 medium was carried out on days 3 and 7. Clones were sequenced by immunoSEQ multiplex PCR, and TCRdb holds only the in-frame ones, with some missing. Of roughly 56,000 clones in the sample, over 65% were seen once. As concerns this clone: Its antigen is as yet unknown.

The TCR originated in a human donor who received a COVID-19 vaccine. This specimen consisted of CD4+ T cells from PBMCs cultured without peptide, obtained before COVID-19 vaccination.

In DNA form, the CDR3 reads TGTGCCAGTAGGAAAGTGACAGGGCCAGATACGCAGTATTTT. It codes for CASRKVTGPDTQYF. This sequence joins TRBV19 and TRBJ2-3; 7 positions agree with TRBD1. Per the germline V gene, CDR1 is LNHDA and CDR2 is SQIVND (reference sequence). V gave up 6 bases and J gave up 4 bases; unmatched junction bases: 7. The CDR3 runs to 14 residues.